One and the same sample provided the 18 T cell receptor beta chains below, sequenced in a study of cytotoxic CD8 clonotypes in ibrutinib-treated CLL. TCRdb's copy holds only in-frame clones and misses some; the assay was immunoSEQ multiplex PCR. Here the sample spans approximately 24,000 clones, approximately 81% being singletons. Sample: PBMCs, taken before ibrutinib treatment. The receptors derive from a human donor with chronic lymphocytic leukemia.

The chain links TRBV5-1 to TRBJ1-2; TRBD1 aligns across 9 bases. CDR3 length: 14 amino acids. The V and J ends lost 4 bases and 5 bases, in that order; junction bases with no gene match: 6. Germline assignment: CDR1 SGHRS and CDR2 YFSETQ. CDR3 nucleotides: TGCGCCAGCAGCGAAGACGGACAGGGGTATGGCTACACCTTC. Its translation: CASSEDGQGYGYTF.

The V and J genes are TRBV4-3 and TRBJ2-5, with TRBD2 matching over 9 bases. CDR3 length equals 15 residues. Germline-derived CDR1 and CDR2 are LGHNA and YSLEER. V was clipped by 4 bases and J by 2 bases; unmatched bases: 5. The CDR3 loop reads CASSRREGGQETQYF. In DNA form, the CDR3 reads TGCGCCAGCAGCCGGCGGGAGGGGGGGCAAGAGACCCAGTACTTC.

The chain combines TRBV19 with TRBJ2-3; D is unclear. Germline lookup yields CDR1 LNHDA and CDR2 SQIVND (reference sequence). V was pared by 1 base and J by 4 bases, with 6 bases between. This CDR3 has 13 residues. Here the CDR3 DNA reads TGTGCCAGTAGTATAGCGGGCGCAGATACGCAGTATTTT. This sequence encodes CASSIAGADTQYF.

DNA for the CDR3: TGTGCCAGCAGCTTGGAAAGCGCCTATGGCTACACCTTC. It yields the protein CASSLESAYGYTF. The rearrangement uses TRBV5-4 and TRBJ1-2, with D hard to call. This CDR3 spans 13 amino acids. The germline V gene encodes CDR1 SGHNT and CDR2 YYREEE (reference sequence). V was clipped by 0 bases and J by 4 bases, with 7 bases between them.

This clone was seen just once. The genes are TRBV10-3 and TRBJ2-5, with 8 bases matching TRBD2. The CDR3 length is 16 residues. V was pared by 0 bases and J by 5 bases, with 8 bases of the junction left unmatched. The germline V gene has CDR1 ENHRY and CDR2 SYGVKD. The CDR3 here is CAISESTSGFVETQYF. The CDR3 DNA reads as TGTGCCATCAGTGAGTCTACTAGCGGTTTTGTGGAGACCCAGTACTTC.

There are a few counts of this clone. The chain is built from TRBV28 and TRBJ1-1; 7 bases are a match to TRBD1. The CDR3 totals 18 residues. Losses at the gene ends were 5 bases for V and 1 base for J; bases not matched to a gene: 16. Germline V CDR1 and CDR2: MDHEN, SYDVKM. CDR3 region: CASSPPHQTGPGNTEAFF. The CDR3 DNA reads as TGTGCCAGCAGTCCCCCGCACCAGACAGGGCCGGGGAACACTGAAGCTTTCTTT.

Within the sample, this clone is large. The chain combines TRBV11-2 with TRBJ2-2, with 14 bases identical to TRBD2. V lost 3 bases, J lost 8 bases, and 8 bases stayed unmatched. Germline lookup yields CDR1 SGHAT and CDR2 FQNNGV. The CDR3 sequence is 17 residues long. The DNA of the CDR3 is TGTGCCAGCAGCTTCCGACTAGCGGGAGGGCCGACGGGGGAGCTGTTTTTT. Protein: CASSFRLAGGPTGELFF.

This rearrangement joins TRBV9 to TRBJ1-3; 8 bases map to TRBD1. Germline CDR1 and CDR2: SGDLS and YYNGEE. The J segment lost 8 bases and the V segment lost 3 bases, leaving 10 bases of the junction unmatched. The CDR3 loop spans 15 amino acids. CDR3 loop: CASSEVGQVMDTIYF. The CDR3 DNA reads as TGTGCCAGCAGCGAAGTGGGACAGGTTATGGACACCATATATTTT.

This sequence joins TRBV19 and TRBJ2-2; no clear D. Per germline, CDR1 LNHDA and CDR2 SQIVND (reference sequence). The CDR3 sequence is 13 residues long. With 5 bases removed from V and 7 bases from J, the gap between germline ends came to 11 bases. The CDR3 spells CASSHLNGGELFF. CDR3 DNA: TGTGCCAGTAGTCACCTGAATGGCGGGGAGCTGTTTTTT.

The chain recombines TRBV7-9 with TRBJ2-2; the match to TRBD2 covers 8 bases. The V gene end was trimmed by 0 bases and the J gene end by 6 bases; junction bases not matched to a gene: 6. The CDR3 contains 16 residues. The germline gives CDR1 SEHNR, CDR2 FQNEAQ (reference sequence). The CDR3 DNA reads as TGTGCCAGCAGCTTAGCGAGCGGGAGAGGGGCCGGGGAGCTGTTTTTT. Its protein is CASSLASGRGAGELFF.

The V and J genes are TRBV6-5 and TRBJ1-1; no definite D call. Trimming removed 0 bases at V and 6 bases at J, with 5 bases between. The CDR3 is 12 amino acids. Germline values: CDR1 MNHEY, CDR2 SVGAGI. CDR3 nucleotides: TGTGCCAGCAGTTACTCGGGTGCTGAAGCTTTCTTT. Its translation is CASSYSGAEAFF.

The rearrangement links TRBV28 to TRBJ2-5; TRBD2 agrees at 8 bases. Trimming cost V 4 bases and J 1 base; bases outside gene matches: 11. CDR1 MDHEN and CDR2 SYDVKM come from the germline V gene. This CDR3 has 17 amino acids. CDR3 sequence: CASSYEAGRVGQETQYF. The CDR3 DNA is TGTGCCAGCAGTTATGAGGCCGGGAGGGTCGGCCAAGAGACCCAGTACTTC.

This sequence joins TRBV7-9 and TRBJ2-7; 7 nucleotides line up with TRBD1. Germline assignment: CDR1 SEHNR and CDR2 FQNEAQ (reference sequence). This CDR3 has 15 residues. J gave up 0 bases and V 2 bases, and 4 bases lay outside the gene matches. As DNA, the CDR3 is TGTGCCAGCAGCTTATACCGGGACAGCTCCTACGAGCAGTACTTC. Amino acids: CASSLYRDSSYEQYF.

The chain links TRBV4-3 to TRBJ1-2, with D unresolved. This CDR3 is built from 13 residues. CDR1 and CDR2 (germline): LGHNA, YSLEER. With 0 bases removed from V and 4 bases from J, the gap between germline ends came to 6 bases. The CDR3 is CASSQEHLYGYTF. In DNA form, the CDR3 reads TGCGCCAGCAGCCAAGAACACCTCTATGGCTACACCTTC.

The chain couples TRBV29-1 to TRBJ2-1; weak D call: TRBD2 (5 bases). Germline CDR1 SQVTM, CDR2 ANQGSEA. Trimming cost V 4 bases and J 0 bases, with 7 bases left between them. CDR3 size: 13 residues. DNA of the CDR3: TGCAGCGTTGTGGGGAGCTCCTACAATGAGCAGTTCTTC. This encodes CSVVGSSYNEQFF.

J is TRBJ1-1 and V is TRBV4-1; the D is unclear. Germline V gene sequence: CDR1 MGHRA, CDR2 YSYEKL. This CDR3 is 15 amino acids long. The V end was cut by 0 bases, the J end by 0 bases, with 8 bases between. In DNA, the CDR3 is TGCGCCAGCAGCCAAGAAGCGGCAGTGAACACTGAAGCTTTCTTT. It is translated as CASSQEAAVNTEAFF.

The V call is TRBV5-1, the J call TRBJ2-4; TRBD1 is a possible D gene (6 bases). Trimming left V 1 base short and J 6 bases short, with 14 bases between. The CDR3 totals 15 residues. Germline lookup yields CDR1 SGHRS and CDR2 YFSETQ. The CDR3: CASSLTQGQGNIQYF. CDR3 DNA sequence: TGCGCCAGCAGCTTGACGCAGGGGCAGGGAAACATTCAGTACTTC. Using reference TRBV5-1 and TRBJ2-4 for the parts outside the CDR3, the full variable domain is KAGVTQTPRYLIKTRGQQVTLSCSPISGHRSVSWYQQTPGQGLQFLFEYFSETQRNKGNFPGRFSGRQFSNSRSEMNVSTLELGDSALYLCASSLTQGQGNIQYFGAGTRLSVL.

This chain joins TRBV5-5 and TRBJ2-2, with a weak D call TRBD1 (5 bases). Between the trimmed V and J ends, which lost 3 bases and 3 bases, there was a span of 12 bases. The CDR3 consists of 15 residues. Germline CDR1 and CDR2: SGHKS and YYEKEE (reference sequence). CDR3 nucleotide sequence: TGTGCCAGCAGCTCGCCAACAGGTTACACCGGGGAGCTGTTTTTT. Translation: CASSSPTGYTGELFF.